This T cell receptor (beta chain) was identified in a study of PD-L1 blockade in urothelial cancer. Study as a whole: When patients started atezolizumab in about 2014, it was given at 1,200 mg intravenously every 3 weeks. Males with urothelial cancer arising in the bladder constituted most of the 29 patients.

Time point of the sample: pretreatment peripheral blood. Germline CDR1 SGHAT, CDR2 FQNNGV. The CDR3 consists of 17 residues. With 2 bases clipped from V and 2 bases from J, the junction kept 9 bases outside the gene matches. Repertoires were generated with immunoSEQ multiplex PCR, while TCRdb's copy carries only in-frame clones and drops some. This sample carries more than 85,000 clones, about nine tenths of them seen once, and the ten largest clones take about 2%. The TCR sequence derives from a man in his 60s with urothelial cancer. The source was PBMCs, collected around atezolizumab (anti-PD-L1) treatment. The chain is built from TRBV11-2 and TRBJ2-3; 8 positions match TRBD2. The CDR3 sequence: CASSLMSGGPHTDTQYF. CDR3 bases: TGTGCCAGCAGCTTAATGTCGGGGGGGCCGCACACAGATACGCAGTATTTT.